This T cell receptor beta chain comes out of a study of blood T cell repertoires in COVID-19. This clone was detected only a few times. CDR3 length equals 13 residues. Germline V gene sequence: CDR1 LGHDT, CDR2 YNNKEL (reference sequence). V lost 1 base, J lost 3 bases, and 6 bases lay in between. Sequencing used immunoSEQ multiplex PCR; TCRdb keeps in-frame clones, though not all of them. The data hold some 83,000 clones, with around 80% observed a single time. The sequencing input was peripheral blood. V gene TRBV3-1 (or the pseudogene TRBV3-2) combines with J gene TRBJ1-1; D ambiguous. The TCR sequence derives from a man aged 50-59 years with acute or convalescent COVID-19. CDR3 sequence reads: CASSQGLHTEAFF. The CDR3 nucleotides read TGTGCCAGCAGCCAAGGTCTTCACACTGAAGCTTTCTTT.